This TCR beta chain was sequenced in a study of blood T cell repertoires in COVID-19. Overall study: Sites across the United States, Italy and Spain contributed samples from acute and convalescent COVID-19. Sources were T cells, B-cell-depleted T cells, or PBMCs; the material itself was cDNA or gDNA.

Germline V lookup: CDR1 MNHNY, CDR2 SVGAGI (reference sequence). Trimming took 2 bases from V and 0 from J; bases not matched to a gene: 0. The CDR3 spans 16 residues. Original handling: How many nucleated cells were present was estimated from reference gene primer amplification. Assay: immunoSEQ multiplex PCR; the TCRdb copy retains only in-frame clones and omits some. V, J and clone size reflect that table, while D and trimming were determined from the DNA. The sample contains 70,000 or so clones, about 81% of which appear only once. This TCR came from a human donor in a cohort sampled during active COVID-19. The genes are TRBV6-6 and TRBJ2-3; the match to TRBD2 covers 12 bases. Source material: peripheral blood. CDR3 sequence (DNA): TGTGCCAGCAGTTACGGGACTAGCGGGAGCACAGATACGCAGTATTTT. This translates into CASSYGTSGSTDTQYF.